Following are 21 T cell receptor beta chains from one sample sequenced in a study of T cells in Graves' hyperthyroidism and ophthalmopathy. Regions amplified from RNA transcripts were the TCR beta CDR3 regions. When the TCR CDR3 underwent first-round RT-PCR, the HTBI primer set was used. TCRdb re-analysed the multiplex PCR reads in MiXCR, keeping a single row per CDR3 protein. The data show 690,000 or so distinct CDR3 sequences, under 20% seen once. The sequenced sample was blood. The receptors stem from a woman in her forties or fifties with Graves' hyperthyroidism that later progressed to Graves' ophthalmopathy.

V and J are TRBV20-1 and TRBJ2-3, with 8 bases that match TRBD2. The J segment lost 5 bases and the V segment lost 5 bases, leaving 9 bases of the junction unmatched. Germline V gene lookup returns CDR1 DFQATT and CDR2 SNEGSKA (reference sequence). The CDR3 spans 14 residues. DNA of the CDR3: TGCAGTGCTTATACGGGGGGGATGGGAGATACGCAGTATTTT. It encodes CSAYTGGMGDTQYF.

CDR3 sequence (DNA): TGTGCCAGCTCAATCGGACATCGCCAAGAGACCCAGTACTTC. Protein product: CASSIGHRQETQYF. The chain has TRBV19 and TRBJ2-5, with D perhaps matching TRBD1 (5 bases). There are 14 residues in the CDR3. Germline lookup yields CDR1 LNHDA and CDR2 SQIVND (reference sequence). With 9 bases removed from V and 1 base from J, the gap between germline ends came to 15 bases.

This clonotype was detected a few times. The chain is built from TRBV12-3 or TRBV12-4 and TRBJ1-6; TRBD1 aligns across 7 bases. Losses at the gene ends were 6 bases for V and 5 bases for J; bases not matched to a gene: 4. The CDR3 spans 14 residues. The CDR3 is CASRGDSDNSPLHF. The CDR3 region has the DNA TGTGCCAGCAGAGGGGACAGTGATAATTCACCCCTCCACTTT.

The V call is TRBV3-1, the J call TRBJ2-1, with 8 bases aligning to TRBD2. CDR3 length: 18 residues. Germline V lookup: CDR1 LGHDT, CDR2 YNNKEL (reference sequence). V shed 3 bases and J 0 bases; nucleotides not matched to a gene: 10. CDR3 amino acids: CASSHLSGELSSYNEQFF. Here the CDR3 DNA reads TGTGCCAGCAGCCACCTTAGCGGGGAGCTCAGCTCCTACAATGAGCAGTTCTTC.

The V gene is TRBV6-2 or TRBV6-3, the J gene TRBJ2-1; 8 nucleotides agree with TRBD1. V lost 5 bases, J lost 6 bases, and 3 bases stayed unmatched. The CDR3 loop spans 13 amino acids. Germline-derived CDR1 and CDR2 are MNHEY and SVGEGT. The CDR3 DNA is TGTGCCAGCAGTGCCGGACAGGGCAATGAGCAGTTCTTC. Protein: CASSAGQGNEQFF.

V and J are TRBV19 and TRBJ1-2, with D possibly TRBD1 on 5 matching bases. Trimming took off 4 bases at V and 8 bases at J, with 35 bases between the two ends. Germline CDR1 is LNHDA and CDR2 is SQIVND (reference sequence). The CDR3 loop spans 20 amino acids. CDR3 coding DNA: TGTGCCAGTAGTAATGATACCGGGACTCTGAAATCCCTTCGACATCGCGGCTACACCTTC. It codes for CASSNDTGTLKSLRHRGYTF. Based on the CDR3 plus reference TRBV19 and TRBJ1-2, the full variable domain is DGGITQSPKYLFRKEGQNVTLSCEQNLNHDAMYWYRQDPGQGLRLIYYSQIVNDFQKGDIAEGYSVSREKKESFPLTVTSAQKNPTAFYLCASSNDTGTLKSLRHRGYTFGSGTRLTVV.

The chain employs TRBV10-3 and TRBJ1-2, with 7 bases that match TRBD1. J lost 4 bases, V lost 2 bases, and 4 bases had no gene match. This CDR3 is 14 amino acids long. Germline lookup yields CDR1 ENHRY and CDR2 SYGVKD. The CDR3 region is CAISEGQAVYGYTF. CDR3 nucleotides: TGTGCCATCAGTGAGGGACAGGCGGTCTATGGCTACACCTTC.

V gene TRBV5-1 combines with J gene TRBJ2-1; 12 bases fit TRBD1. V trimming: 6 bases; J trimming: 8 bases; junction bases outside the gene matches: 6. This CDR3 is built from 14 residues. Germline-derived CDR1 and CDR2 are SGHRS and YFSETQ. The CDR3 protein is CASTWDRGRYEQFF. CDR3 bases: TGCGCCAGCACGTGGGACAGGGGGCGATATGAGCAGTTCTTC.

As concerns this clonotype: One end of the junction is discordant with germline, which a read error may explain. This chain links TRBV18 with TRBJ1-2; 11 nucleotides line up with TRBD1. This CDR3 contains 14 residues. Per the germline V gene, CDR1 is KGHSH and CDR2 is LQKENI. The CDR3 DNA is TGTGCCAGCCCACCAGGGACAGGGGGGTATGGCTACACCTTC. This sequence encodes CASPPGTGGYGYTF. Full variable domain (remainder filled in from reference TRBV18 and TRBJ1-2): NAGVMQNPRHLVRRRGQEARLRCSPMKGHSHVYWYRQLPEEGLKFMVYLQKENIIDESGMPKERFSAEFPKEGPSILRIQQVVRGDSAAYFCASPPGTGGYGYTFGSGTRLTVV.

This clonotype was detected ten times or more. The chain recombines TRBV5-1 with TRBJ1-5; D gene unclear. The CDR3 contains 13 residues. CDR1 is SGHRS and CDR2 is YFSETQ in the germline V gene. V was shortened by 0 bases and J by 7 bases, with 8 bases between the two germline ends. The CDR3 protein is CASSLGPGQPQHF. The DNA for the CDR3 is TGCGCCAGCAGCTTGGGCCCGGGCCAGCCCCAGCATTTT.

Worth noting for this clonotype: A read error may be the cause here, since a much bigger clone is one base away. The CDR3 loop is CASSFSKQTEELFF. The CDR3 DNA is TGTGCCAGCAGCTTCTCTAAACAAACCGAGGAGCTGTTTTTT. This sequence joins TRBV7-2 and TRBJ2-2; no firm D call. Germline CDR1 is SGHTA and CDR2 is FQGNSA. CDR3 length equals 14 residues.

The table lists this clonotype with a few counts. The chain has TRBV20-1 and TRBJ1-5; possible D gene TRBD1, 5 bases. CDR1 DFQATT and CDR2 SNEGSKA come from the germline V gene (reference sequence). This CDR3 contains 15 residues. V shed 0 bases and J shed 1 base, with 10 bases lying between them. The CDR3 DNA sequence: TGCAGTGCTAGAGAACCAGGGAGCAGCAATCAGCCCCAGCATTTT. This gives the protein CSAREPGSSNQPQHF.

The chain combines TRBV12-3 or TRBV12-4 with TRBJ1-2; D gene ambiguous. V was shortened by 5 bases and J by 6 bases, with 19 bases between the two germline ends. This CDR3 is built from 15 residues. The CDR3 reads CASSRYRRTSDGYTF. Written as DNA, the CDR3 is TGTGCCAGCAGTCGGTACCGACGGACCTCGGATGGCTACACCTTC.

This clonotype was counted between two and nine times. V and J are TRBV27 and TRBJ2-4; D call uncertain. The CDR3 contains 14 residues. V was clipped by 0 bases and J by 3 bases, with 6 bases between them. Germline CDR1 is MNHEY and CDR2 is SMNVEV (reference sequence). CDR3 in amino acids: CASSLSAYKNIQYF. The CDR3 bases are TGTGCCAGCAGTTTATCGGCTTACAAAAACATTCAGTACTTC.

The chain uses TRBV9 and TRBJ1-6; possibly TRBD1 for D (5 bases). Germline CDR1 and CDR2: SGDLS and YYNGEE. The length of the CDR3 is 17 residues. The V end was cut by 0 bases, the J end by 8 bases, with 18 bases between. The CDR3 DNA sequence: TGTGCCAGCAGCGTAGATCTGGGGGATACCTCGGATTCACCCCTCCACTTT. Translation gives CASSVDLGDTSDSPLHF.

This clonotype was seen only a few times. The chain joins TRBV3-1 to TRBJ2-7; no reliable D call. Trimming stripped 0 bases from V and 0 bases from J, with 9 bases between. This CDR3 is 15 amino acids long. Germline V gives CDR1 LGHDT, CDR2 YNNKEL (reference sequence). The CDR3 sequence is CASSQEAPSSYEQYF. DNA for the CDR3: TGTGCCAGCAGCCAAGAGGCGCCTAGCTCCTACGAGCAGTACTTC.

The chain has TRBV5-5 and TRBJ1-1; perhaps TRBD1 as D (5 bases). The ends were cut back, 4 bases at V and 11 bases at J, with 15 bases in the middle. The CDR3 spans 12 residues. Germline CDR1 reads SGHKS; CDR2 reads YYEKEE (reference sequence). The CDR3 spells CASSPVGVPAFF. The CDR3 bases are TGTGCCAGCAGCCCAGTGGGGGTACCGGCTTTCTTT.

This chain joins TRBV5-1 and TRBJ1-4; perhaps TRBD1 as D (5 bases). Germline CDR1 is SGHRS and CDR2 is YFSETQ. This CDR3 is built from 14 residues. V gave up 0 bases and J gave up 6 bases, with 9 bases separating them. The CDR3 spells CASSLAVGDEKLFF. CDR3 DNA: TGCGCCAGCAGCTTGGCGGTGGGGGATGAAAAACTGTTTTTT.

The chain uses TRBV29-1 and TRBJ1-4; 7 bases agree with TRBD1. CDR1 is SQVTM and CDR2 is ANQGSEA in the germline V gene. This CDR3 contains 13 residues. With 6 bases clipped from V and 8 bases from J, the junction kept 9 bases outside the gene matches. The DNA for the CDR3 is TGCAGCGTCGCTCAGGGGGTTCAAGAAAAACTGTTTTTT. It is translated as CSVAQGVQEKLFF.

The CDR3 protein is CASSQLGDRTPAFF. As DNA, the CDR3 is TGTGCCAGCAGCCAGCTAGGTGACCGGACACCAGCTTTCTTT. The V call is TRBV6-1, the J call TRBJ1-1, with D possibly TRBD1 on 5 matching bases. Germline-derived CDR1 and CDR2 are MNHNS and SASEGT. This CDR3 has 14 residues. V dropped 6 bases and J dropped 10 bases, with 21 bases sitting between them.

The chain uses TRBV4-1 and TRBJ2-7, with 10 bases that match TRBD1. From germline, CDR1 is MGHRA and CDR2 YSYEKL. There are 16 residues in the CDR3. V lost 1 base to trimming and J lost 3 bases; unmatched junction nucleotides: 6. The CDR3 is CASSQGPGTGDYEQYF. CDR3 sequence (DNA): TGCGCCAGCAGCCAAGGTCCCGGGACAGGGGACTACGAGCAGTACTTC.